This T cell receptor beta chain was captured by sequencing in a study of control samples from healthy donors and cancer patients. Measured with immunoSEQ multiplex PCR; TCRdb has only the in-frame clones, and not every one. The sample shows 100,000 to 150,000 clones, roughly 92% of them seen only once. The length of the CDR3 is 12 residues. The J gene is TRBJ2-3, the V gene TRBV21-1; TRBD1 was called by the table and not checked on the DNA. TRBV21-1 is a pseudogene. Input material: blood. This sequence was found in a man between 18 and 29 years old in good health. CDR3 protein: CASSHKIGVGYF. CDR3 nucleotide sequence: TGTGCCAGCAGCCATAAAATAGGGGTGGGGTATTTT.